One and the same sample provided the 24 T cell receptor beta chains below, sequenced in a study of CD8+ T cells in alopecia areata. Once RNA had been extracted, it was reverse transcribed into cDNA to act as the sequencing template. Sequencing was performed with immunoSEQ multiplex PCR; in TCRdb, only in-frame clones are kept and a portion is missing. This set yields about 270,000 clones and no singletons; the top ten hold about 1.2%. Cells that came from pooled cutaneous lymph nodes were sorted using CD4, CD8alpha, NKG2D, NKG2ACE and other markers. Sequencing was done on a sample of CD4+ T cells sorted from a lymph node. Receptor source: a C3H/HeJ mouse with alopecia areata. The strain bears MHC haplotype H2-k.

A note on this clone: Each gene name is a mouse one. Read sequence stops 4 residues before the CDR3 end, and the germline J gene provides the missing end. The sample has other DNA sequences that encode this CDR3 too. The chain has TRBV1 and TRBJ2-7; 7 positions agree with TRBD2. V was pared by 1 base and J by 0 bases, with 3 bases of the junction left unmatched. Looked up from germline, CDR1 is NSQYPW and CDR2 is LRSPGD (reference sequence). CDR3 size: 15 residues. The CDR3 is CTCSAATGSSYEQYF. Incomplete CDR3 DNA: TGCACCTGCAGTGCAGCGACTGGGTCCTCCTAT.

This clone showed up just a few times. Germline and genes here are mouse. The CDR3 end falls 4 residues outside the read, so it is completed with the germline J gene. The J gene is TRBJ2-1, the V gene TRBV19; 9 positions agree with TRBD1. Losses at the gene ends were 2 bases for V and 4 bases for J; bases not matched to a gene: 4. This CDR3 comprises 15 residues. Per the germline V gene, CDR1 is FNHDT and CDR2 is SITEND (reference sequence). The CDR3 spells CASSMRDRVYAEQFF. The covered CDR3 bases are TGTGCCAGCAGTATGCGGGACAGGGTATATGCT.

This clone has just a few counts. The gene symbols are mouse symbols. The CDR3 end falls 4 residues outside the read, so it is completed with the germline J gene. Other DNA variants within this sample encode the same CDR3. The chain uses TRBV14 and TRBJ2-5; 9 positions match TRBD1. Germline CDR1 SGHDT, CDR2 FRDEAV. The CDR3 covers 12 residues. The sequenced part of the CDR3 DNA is TGTGCCAGCAGGGACAGGGGTGAC. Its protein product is CASRDRGD. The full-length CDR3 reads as CASRDRGDTQYF.

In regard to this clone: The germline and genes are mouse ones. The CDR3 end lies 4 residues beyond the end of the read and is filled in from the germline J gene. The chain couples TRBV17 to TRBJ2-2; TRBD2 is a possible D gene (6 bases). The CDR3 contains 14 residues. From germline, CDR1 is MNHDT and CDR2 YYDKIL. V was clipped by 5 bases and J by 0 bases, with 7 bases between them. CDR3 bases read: TGTGCTAGCAGTGACTGGTCAAACACCGGG. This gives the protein CASSDWSNTG. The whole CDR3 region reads CASSDWSNTGQLYF.

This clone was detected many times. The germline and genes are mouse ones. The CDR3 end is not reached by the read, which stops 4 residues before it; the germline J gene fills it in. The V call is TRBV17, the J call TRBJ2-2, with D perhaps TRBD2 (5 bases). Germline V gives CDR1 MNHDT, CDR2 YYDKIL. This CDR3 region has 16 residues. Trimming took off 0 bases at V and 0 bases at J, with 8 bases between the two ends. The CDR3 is CASSRDGDANTGQLYF. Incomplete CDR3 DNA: TGTGCTAGCAGTAGAGATGGGGATGCAAACACCGGG.

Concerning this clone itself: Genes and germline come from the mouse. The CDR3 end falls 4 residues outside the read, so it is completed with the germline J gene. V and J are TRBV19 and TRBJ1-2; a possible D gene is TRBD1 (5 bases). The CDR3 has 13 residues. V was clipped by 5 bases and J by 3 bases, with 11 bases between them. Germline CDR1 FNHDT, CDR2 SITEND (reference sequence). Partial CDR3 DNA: TGTGCCAGCAGCAGACAGCGGGACTCC. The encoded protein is CASSRQRDS. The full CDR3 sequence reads CASSRQRDSDYTF.

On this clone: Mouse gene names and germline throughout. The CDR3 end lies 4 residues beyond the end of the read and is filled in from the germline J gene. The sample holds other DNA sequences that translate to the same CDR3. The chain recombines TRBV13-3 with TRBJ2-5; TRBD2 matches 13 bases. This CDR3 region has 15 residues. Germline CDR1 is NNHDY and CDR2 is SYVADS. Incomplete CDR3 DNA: TGTGCCAGCAGTGGGACTGGGGGGGCGCGTGAC. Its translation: CASSGTGGARD. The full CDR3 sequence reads CASSGTGGARDTQYF.

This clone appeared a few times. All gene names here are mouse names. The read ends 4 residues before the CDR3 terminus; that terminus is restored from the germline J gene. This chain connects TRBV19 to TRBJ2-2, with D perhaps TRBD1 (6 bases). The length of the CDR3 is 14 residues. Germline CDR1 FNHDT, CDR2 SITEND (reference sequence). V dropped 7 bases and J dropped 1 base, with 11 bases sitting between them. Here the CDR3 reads CASRKQGNTGQLYF. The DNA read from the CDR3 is TGTGCCAGCCGCAAACAGGGAAACACCGGG.

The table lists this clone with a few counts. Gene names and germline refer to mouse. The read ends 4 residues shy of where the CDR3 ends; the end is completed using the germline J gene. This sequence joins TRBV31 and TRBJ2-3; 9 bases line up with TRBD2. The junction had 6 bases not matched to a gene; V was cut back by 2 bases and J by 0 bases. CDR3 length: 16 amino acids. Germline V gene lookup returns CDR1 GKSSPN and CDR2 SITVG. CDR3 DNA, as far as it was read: TGTGCCTGGAGTTCCGACTGGGGGAGTAGTGCAGAA. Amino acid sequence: CAWSSDWGSSAE. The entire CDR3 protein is CAWSSDWGSSAETLYF.

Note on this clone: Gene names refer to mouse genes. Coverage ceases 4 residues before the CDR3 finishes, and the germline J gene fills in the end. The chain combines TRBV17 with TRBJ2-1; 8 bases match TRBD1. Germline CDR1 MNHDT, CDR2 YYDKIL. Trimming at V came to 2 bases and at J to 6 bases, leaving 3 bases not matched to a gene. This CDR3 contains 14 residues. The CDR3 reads CASSRQGALAEQFF. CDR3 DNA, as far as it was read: TGTGCTAGCAGTAGACAGGGGGCGCTTGCT.

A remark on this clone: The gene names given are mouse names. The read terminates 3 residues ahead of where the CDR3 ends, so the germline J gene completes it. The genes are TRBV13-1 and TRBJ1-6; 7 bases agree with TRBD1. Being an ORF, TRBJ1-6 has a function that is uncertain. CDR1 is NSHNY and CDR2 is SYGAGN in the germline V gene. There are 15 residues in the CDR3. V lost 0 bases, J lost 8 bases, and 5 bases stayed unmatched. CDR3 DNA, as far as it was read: TGTGCCAGCAGTGATGCTAGGACAGGAGATTCGCCC. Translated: CASSDARTGDSP. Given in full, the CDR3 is CASSDARTGDSPLYF.

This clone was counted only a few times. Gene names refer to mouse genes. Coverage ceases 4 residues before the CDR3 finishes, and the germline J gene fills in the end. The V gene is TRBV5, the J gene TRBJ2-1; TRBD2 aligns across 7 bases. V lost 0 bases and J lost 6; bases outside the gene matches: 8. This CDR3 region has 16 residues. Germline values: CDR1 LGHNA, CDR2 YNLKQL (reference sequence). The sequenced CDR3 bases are TGTGCCAGCAGCCAAGATGAGCGGGGGGGGTTTGCT. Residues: CASSQDERGGFA. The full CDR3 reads CASSQDERGGFAEQFF.

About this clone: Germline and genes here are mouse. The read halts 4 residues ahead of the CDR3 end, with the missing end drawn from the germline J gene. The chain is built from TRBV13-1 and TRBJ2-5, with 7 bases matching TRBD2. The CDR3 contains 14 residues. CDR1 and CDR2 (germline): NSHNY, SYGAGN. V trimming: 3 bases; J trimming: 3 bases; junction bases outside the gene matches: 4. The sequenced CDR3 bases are TGTGCCAGCAGTGGCGGCTGGGGGCAAGAC. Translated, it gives CASSGGWGQD. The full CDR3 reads CASSGGWGQDTQYF.

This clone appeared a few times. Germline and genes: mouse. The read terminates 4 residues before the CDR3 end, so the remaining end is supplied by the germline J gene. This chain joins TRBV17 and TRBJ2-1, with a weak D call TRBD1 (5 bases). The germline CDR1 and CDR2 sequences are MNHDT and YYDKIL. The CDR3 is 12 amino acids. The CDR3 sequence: CASSSHRAEQFF. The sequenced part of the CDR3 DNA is TGTGCTAGCAGTAGTCACAGGGCT.

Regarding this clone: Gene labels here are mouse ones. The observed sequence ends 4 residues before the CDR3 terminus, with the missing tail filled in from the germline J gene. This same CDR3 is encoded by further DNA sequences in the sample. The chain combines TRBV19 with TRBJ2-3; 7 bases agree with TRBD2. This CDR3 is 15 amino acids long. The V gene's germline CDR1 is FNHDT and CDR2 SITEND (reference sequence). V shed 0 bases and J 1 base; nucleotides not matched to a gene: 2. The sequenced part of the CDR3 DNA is TGTGCCAGCAGTATAGGGGGGACTGGTGCAGAA. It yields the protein CASSIGGTGAE. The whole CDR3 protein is CASSIGGTGAETLYF.

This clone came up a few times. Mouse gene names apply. The CDR3 loop is CASSIVGTGDTEVFF. CDR3 DNA, as far as it was read: TGTGCCAGCAGTATCGTCGGGACAGGCGACACA. The rearrangement joins TRBV19 to TRBJ1-1; 8 bases align to TRBD1. The read stops 4 residues short of the end of the CDR3; the missing end is completed from the germline J gene. The CDR3 contains 15 residues. In germline, CDR1 is FNHDT, CDR2 SITEND (reference sequence). The J segment lost 3 bases and the V segment lost 2 bases, leaving 6 bases of the junction unmatched.

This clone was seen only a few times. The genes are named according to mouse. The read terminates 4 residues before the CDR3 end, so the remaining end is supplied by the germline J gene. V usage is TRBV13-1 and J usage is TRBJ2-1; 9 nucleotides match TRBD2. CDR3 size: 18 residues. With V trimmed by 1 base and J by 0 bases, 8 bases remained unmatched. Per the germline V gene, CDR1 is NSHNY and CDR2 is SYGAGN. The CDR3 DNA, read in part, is TGTGCCAGCAGTGATCCGTCGACTGGGGGAAATAACTATGCT. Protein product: CASSDPSTGGNNYA. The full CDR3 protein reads CASSDPSTGGNNYAEQFF.

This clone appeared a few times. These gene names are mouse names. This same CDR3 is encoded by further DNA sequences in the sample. CDR3 residues: CASSIVSAETLYF. The sequenced part of the CDR3 DNA is TGTGCCAGCAGTATTGTTAGTGCAGAA. The genes are TRBV19 and TRBJ2-3, with no clear D. The read ends 4 residues shy of where the CDR3 ends; the end is completed using the germline J gene. This CDR3 region has 13 residues. V lost 2 bases to trimming and J lost 0 bases, with 4 bases between them. The germline V gene has CDR1 FNHDT and CDR2 SITEND (reference sequence). Drawing the rest from reference TRBV19 and TRBJ2-3, the complete variable domain is GGIITQTPKFLIGQEGQKLTLKCQQNFNHDTMYWYRQDSGKGLRLIYYSITENDLQKGDLSEGYDASREKKSSFSLTVTSAQKNEMAVFLCASSIVSAETLYFGSGTRLTVL.

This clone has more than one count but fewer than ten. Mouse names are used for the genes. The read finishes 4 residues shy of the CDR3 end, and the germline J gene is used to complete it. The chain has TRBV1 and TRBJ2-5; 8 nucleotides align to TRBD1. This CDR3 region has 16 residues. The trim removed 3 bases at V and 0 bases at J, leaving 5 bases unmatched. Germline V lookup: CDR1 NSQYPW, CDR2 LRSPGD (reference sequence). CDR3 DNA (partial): TGCACCTGCAGTGCCGTTACAGGGGGTAACCAAGAC. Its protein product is CTCSAVTGGNQD. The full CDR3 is CTCSAVTGGNQDTQYF.

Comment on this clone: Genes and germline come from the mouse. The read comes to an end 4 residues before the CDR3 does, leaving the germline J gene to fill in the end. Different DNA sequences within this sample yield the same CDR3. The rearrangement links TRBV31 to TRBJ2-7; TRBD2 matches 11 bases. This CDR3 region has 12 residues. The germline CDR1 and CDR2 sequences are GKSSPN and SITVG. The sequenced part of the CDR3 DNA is TGTGCCTGGGGGGACTGGGGGTAT. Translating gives CAWGDWGY. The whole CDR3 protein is CAWGDWGYEQYF. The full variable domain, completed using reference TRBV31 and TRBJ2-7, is AQTIHQWPVAEIKAVGSPLSLGCTIKGKSSPNLYWYWQATGGTLQQLFYSITVGQVESVVQLNLSASRPKDDQFILSTEKLLLSHSGFYLCAWGDWGYEQYFGPGTRLTVL.

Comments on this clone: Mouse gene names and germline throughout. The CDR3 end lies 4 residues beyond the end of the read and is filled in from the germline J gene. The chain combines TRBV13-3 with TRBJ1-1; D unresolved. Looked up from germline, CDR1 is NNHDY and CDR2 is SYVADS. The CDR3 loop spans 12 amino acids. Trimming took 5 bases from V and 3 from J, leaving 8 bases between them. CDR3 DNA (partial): TGTGCCAGCAGACGGCAGGACACA. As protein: CASRRQDT. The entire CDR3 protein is CASRRQDTEVFF.

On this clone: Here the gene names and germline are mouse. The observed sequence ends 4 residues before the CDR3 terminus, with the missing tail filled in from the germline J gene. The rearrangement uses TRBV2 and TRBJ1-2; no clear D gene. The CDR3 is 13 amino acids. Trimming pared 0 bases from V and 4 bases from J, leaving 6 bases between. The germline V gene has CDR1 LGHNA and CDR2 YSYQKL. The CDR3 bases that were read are TGTGCCAGCAGCCAAGATGGGTCCTCC. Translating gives CASSQDGSS. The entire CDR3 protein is CASSQDGSSDYTF.

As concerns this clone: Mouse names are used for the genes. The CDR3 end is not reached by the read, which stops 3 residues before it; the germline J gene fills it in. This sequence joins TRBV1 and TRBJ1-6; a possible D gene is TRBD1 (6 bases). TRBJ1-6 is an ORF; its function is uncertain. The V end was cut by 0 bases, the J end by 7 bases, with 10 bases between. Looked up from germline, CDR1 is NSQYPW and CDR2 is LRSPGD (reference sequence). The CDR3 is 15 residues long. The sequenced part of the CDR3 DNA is TGCACCTGCAGTGCAGAGGGGGCCGAGAATTCGCCC. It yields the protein CTCSAEGAENSP. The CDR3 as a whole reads CTCSAEGAENSPLYF.

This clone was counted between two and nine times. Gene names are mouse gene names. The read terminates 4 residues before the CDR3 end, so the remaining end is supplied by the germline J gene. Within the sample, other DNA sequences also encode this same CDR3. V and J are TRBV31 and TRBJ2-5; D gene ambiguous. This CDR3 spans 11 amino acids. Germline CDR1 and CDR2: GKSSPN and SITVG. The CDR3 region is CAWSLLDTQYF. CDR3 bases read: TGTGCCTGGAGCCTCTTAGAC.